Here is one T cell receptor (beta chain) with its context. Its antigen specificity is not known. No much larger clone exists at a distance of one base, and base qualities are not known. Each collaborating institution followed its own protocols to collect whole blood in K2EDTA tubes. Collaborator samples were shipped for TCRbeta analysis as frozen whole blood, isolated PBMCs, or DNA extracted from either sample type. This specimen comes from a study of blood T cell repertoires in COVID-19 (dated by TCRdb to about 2020). For the study in its entirety: Samples from collaborators originated in the United States, Italy and Spain and spanned both the acute and convalescent phases of COVID-19. The material from the prospective study consisted of cDNA or gDNA derived from T cells, B-cell-depleted T cells, or PBMCs. Deeply sampled blood TCRbeta repertoires from subjects exposed to, actively infected with, or recovered from COVID-19 were included in the dataset. A freely available public database, intended as a resource for researchers studying the immune response to SARS-CoV-2, is where the repertoires were released. Samples came from the ongoing ImmuneRACE study (first 160 participants) plus 1,254 subjects from 6 global collaborators. Sample metadata almost always included a de-identified subject ID, COVID-19 status, age in years and sex. HLA class I and class II types, where available, came from metadata supplied by the sample provider rather than from assay-based typing.

As encoded in the germline V gene (reference sequence), CDR1 is GTSNPN while CDR2 is SVGIG. The germline V and J ends show losses of 0 bases and 7 bases respectively, and no gene match explains 6 bases of the junction. From its cysteine to its phenylalanine, the CDR3 spans 15 amino acids. Of all the DNA, just the CDR3 is kept, 45 bases in frame from base 1. The immunoSEQ Assay, a bias-controlled multiplex PCR, was used to amplify TCRbeta CDR3 regions from genomic DNA. As for the original processing: The number of nucleated cells in each sample was estimated from the amplification of reference gene primers within the assay. To quantify the absolute abundance of each unique TCRbeta CDR3 rearrangement, sequence reads were collapsed and filtered. For each sample, productive Simpson clonality was calculated by taking the square root of Simpson's diversity index across productive rearrangements. In TCRdb, the immuneACCESS table is reduced to in-frame sequences with V and J assigned. These tables do not hold every clone; where another copy was compared, an unresolved V gene accounts for under half, and the others remain unexplained. V and J calls and clone size are given by that table; D and trimming were obtained from the DNA. The sample includes approximately 130,000 clones, with 84% observed a single time. Roughly 13% of the sample belongs to the ten largest clones.

Paper-wide results and their limitations: Clinical and demographic metadata were provided uncurated, with the amount varying by source and participant.

The chain links TRBV30 with TRBJ1-4; 9 junctional bases match TRBD1. The sample comprised peripheral blood. This receptor was taken from a human donor in a cohort sampled during active COVID-19. The base sequence is TGTGCCTGGAGTGTAGGGGACAGGGTCGGTGAAAAACTGTTTTTT. Its amino acids are CAWSVGDRVGEKLFF.